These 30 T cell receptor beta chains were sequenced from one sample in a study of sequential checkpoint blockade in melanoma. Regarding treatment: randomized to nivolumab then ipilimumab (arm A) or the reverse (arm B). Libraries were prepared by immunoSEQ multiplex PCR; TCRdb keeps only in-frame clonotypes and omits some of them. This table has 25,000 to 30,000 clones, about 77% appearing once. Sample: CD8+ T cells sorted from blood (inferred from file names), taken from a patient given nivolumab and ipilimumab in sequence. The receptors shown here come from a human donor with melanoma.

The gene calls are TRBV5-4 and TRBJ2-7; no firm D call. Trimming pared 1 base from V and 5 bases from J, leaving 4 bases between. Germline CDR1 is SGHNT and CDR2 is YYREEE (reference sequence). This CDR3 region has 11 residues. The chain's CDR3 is CASSLSDEQYF. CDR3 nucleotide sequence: TGTGCCAGCAGCTTGTCTGACGAGCAGTACTTC.

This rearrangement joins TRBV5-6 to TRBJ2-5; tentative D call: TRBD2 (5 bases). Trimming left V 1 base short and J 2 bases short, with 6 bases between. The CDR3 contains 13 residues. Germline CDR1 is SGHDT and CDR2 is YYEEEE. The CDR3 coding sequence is TGTGCCAGCAGCTTGAGCGGTCAAGAGACCCAGTACTTC. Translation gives CASSLSGQETQYF. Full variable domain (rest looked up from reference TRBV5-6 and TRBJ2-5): DAGVTQSPTHLIKTRGQQVTLRCSPKSGHDTVSWYQQALGQGPQFIFQYYEEEERQRGNFPDRFSGHQFPNYSSELNVNALLLGDSALYLCASSLSGQETQYFGPGTRLLVL.

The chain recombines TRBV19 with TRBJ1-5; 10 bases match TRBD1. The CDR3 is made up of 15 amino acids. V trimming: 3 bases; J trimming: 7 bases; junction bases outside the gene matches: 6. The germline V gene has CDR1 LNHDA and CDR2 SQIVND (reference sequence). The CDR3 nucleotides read TGTGCCAGTAGTATTCGGACAGGGGGACGACAGCCCCAGCATTTT. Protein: CASSIRTGGRQPQHF.

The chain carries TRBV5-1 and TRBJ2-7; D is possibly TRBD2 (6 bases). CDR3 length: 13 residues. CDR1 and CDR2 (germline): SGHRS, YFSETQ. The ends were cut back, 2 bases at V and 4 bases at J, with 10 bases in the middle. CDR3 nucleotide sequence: TGCGCCAGCAGCTTAGGGGCGGGGTACGAGCAGTACTTC. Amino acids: CASSLGAGYEQYF.

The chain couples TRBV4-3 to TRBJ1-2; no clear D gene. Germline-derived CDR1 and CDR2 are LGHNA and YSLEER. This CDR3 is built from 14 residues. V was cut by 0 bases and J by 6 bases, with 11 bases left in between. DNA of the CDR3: TGCGCCAGCAGCCAAGATCCGGGGAGTGATGGCTACACCTTC. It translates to CASSQDPGSDGYTF.

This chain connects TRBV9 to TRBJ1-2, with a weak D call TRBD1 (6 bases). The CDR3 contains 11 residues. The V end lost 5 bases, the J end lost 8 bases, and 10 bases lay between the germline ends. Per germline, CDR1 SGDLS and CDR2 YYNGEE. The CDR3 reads CASRAGEGYTF. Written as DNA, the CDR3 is TGTGCCAGCAGGGCAGGGGAAGGCTACACCTTC.

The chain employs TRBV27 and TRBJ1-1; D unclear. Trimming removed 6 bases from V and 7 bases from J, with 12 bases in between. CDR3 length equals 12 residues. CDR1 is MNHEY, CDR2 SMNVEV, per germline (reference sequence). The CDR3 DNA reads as TGTGCCAGCAGCTCTCGAGGTGTTGAAGCTTTCTTT. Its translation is CASSSRGVEAFF.

The CDR3 loop reads CASMRVSGTSSYNEQFF. As DNA, the CDR3 is TGTGCCAGCATGAGAGTTAGCGGGACTAGCTCCTACAATGAGCAGTTCTTC. The gene calls are TRBV27 and TRBJ2-1; 8 nucleotides align to TRBD2. There are 17 residues in the CDR3. Trimming cost V 7 bases and J 0 bases; bases outside gene matches: 11. CDR1 is MNHEY, CDR2 SMNVEV, per germline (reference sequence).

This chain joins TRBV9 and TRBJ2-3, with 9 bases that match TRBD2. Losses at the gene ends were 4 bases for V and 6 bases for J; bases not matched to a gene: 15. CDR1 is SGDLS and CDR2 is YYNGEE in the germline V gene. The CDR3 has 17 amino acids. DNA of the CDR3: TGTGCCAGCAGCCCATACCGGCGGGAGGGCCGGGGGGATACGCAGTATTTT. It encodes CASSPYRREGRGDTQYF.

In DNA form, the CDR3 reads TGTGCCAGCAGCTACTGGACTACTAGCTCCTACAATGAGCAGTTCTTC. Translated: CASSYWTTSSYNEQFF. The rearrangement joins TRBV5-6 to TRBJ2-1; D may be TRBD2 (6 bases). The CDR3 runs 16 residues. V gave up 3 bases and J gave up 0 bases, with 13 bases separating them. Germline V gene data show CDR1 as SGHDT and CDR2 as YYEEEE.

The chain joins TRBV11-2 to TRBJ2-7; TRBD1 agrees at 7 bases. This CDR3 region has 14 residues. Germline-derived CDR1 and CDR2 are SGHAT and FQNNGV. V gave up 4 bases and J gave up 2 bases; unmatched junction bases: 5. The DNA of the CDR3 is TGTGCCAGCAGCTCGACAGGGTTGGCCTACGAGCAGTACTTC. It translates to CASSSTGLAYEQYF.

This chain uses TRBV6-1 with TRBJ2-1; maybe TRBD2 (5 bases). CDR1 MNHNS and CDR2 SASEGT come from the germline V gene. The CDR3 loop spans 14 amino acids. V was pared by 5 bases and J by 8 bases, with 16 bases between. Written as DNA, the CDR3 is TGTGCCAGCAGTCCGCGGCCTAGCTGGGATGAGCAGTTCTTC. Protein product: CASSPRPSWDEQFF.

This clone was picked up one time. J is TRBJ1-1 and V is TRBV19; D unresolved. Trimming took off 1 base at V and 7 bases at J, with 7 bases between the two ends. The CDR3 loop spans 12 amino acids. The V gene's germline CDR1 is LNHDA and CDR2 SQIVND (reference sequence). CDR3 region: CASSIGRNEAFF. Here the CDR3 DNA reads TGTGCCAGTAGTATAGGGCGGAATGAAGCTTTCTTT. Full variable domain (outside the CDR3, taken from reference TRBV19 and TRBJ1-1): DGGITQSPKYLFRKEGQNVTLSCEQNLNHDAMYWYRQDPGQGLRLIYYSQIVNDFQKGDIAEGYSVSREKKESFPLTVTSAQKNPTAFYLCASSIGRNEAFFGQGTRLTVV.

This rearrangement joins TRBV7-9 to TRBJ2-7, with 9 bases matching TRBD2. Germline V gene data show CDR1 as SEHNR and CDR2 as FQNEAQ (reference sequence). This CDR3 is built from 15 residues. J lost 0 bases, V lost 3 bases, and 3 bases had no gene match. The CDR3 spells CASSFSGSGSYEQYF. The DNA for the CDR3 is TGTGCCAGCAGCTTTAGCGGGAGCGGCTCCTACGAGCAGTACTTC.

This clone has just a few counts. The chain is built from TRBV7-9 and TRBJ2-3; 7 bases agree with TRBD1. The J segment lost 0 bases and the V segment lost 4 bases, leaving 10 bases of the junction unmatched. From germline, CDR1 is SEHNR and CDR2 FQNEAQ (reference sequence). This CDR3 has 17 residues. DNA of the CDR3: TGTGCCAGCAGCTCTCCCCCAGGGGGTTCAAGCACAGATACGCAGTATTTT. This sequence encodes CASSSPPGGSSTDTQYF. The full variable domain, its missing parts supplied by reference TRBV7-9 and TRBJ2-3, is DTGVSQNPRHKITKRGQNVTFRCDPISEHNRLYWYRQTLGQGPEFLTYFQNEAQLEKSRLLSDRFSAERPKGSFSTLEIQRTEQGDSAMYLCASSSPPGGSSTDTQYFGPGTRLTVL.

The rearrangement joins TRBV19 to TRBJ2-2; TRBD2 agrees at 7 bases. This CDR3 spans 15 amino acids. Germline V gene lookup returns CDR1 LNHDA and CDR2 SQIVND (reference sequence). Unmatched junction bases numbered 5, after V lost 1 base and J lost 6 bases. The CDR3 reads CASSIGGGRAGELFF. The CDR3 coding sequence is TGTGCCAGTAGTATAGGGGGCGGGAGAGCCGGGGAGCTGTTTTTT.

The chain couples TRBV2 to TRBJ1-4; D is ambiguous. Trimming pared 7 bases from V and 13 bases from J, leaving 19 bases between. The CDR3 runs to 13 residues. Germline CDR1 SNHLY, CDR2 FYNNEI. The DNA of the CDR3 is TGTGCCAGCACTGTCCTGGGCCCTGAGGGACTGTTTTTT. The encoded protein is CASTVLGPEGLFF. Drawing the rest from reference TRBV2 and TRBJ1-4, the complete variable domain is EPEVTQTPSHQVTQMGQEVILRCVPISNHLYFYWYRQILGQKVEFLVSFYNNEISEKSEIFDDQFSVERPDGSNFTLKIRSTKLEDSAMYFCASTVLGPEGLFFGSGTQLSVL.

The CDR3 DNA reads as TGTGCCAGCAGCTTAGGGACAGGGGCCCCCAATCAGCCCCAGCATTTT. It is translated as CASSLGTGAPNQPQHF. The chain recombines TRBV7-8 with TRBJ1-5; TRBD1 matches at 9 bases. After removal of 1 base from V and 3 bases from J, the junction contained 4 bases not matched to a gene. This CDR3 spans 16 amino acids. Germline loops: CDR1 SGHVS, CDR2 FQNEAQ.

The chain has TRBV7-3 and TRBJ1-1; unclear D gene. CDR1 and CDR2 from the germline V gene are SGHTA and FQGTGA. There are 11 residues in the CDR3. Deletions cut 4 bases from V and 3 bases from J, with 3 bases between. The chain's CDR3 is CASSSDTEAFF. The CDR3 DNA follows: TGTGCCAGCAGCTCAGACACTGAAGCTTTCTTT.

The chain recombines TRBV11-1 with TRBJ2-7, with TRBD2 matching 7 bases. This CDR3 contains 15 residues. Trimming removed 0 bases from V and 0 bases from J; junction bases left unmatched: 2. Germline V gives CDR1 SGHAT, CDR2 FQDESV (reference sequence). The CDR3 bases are TGTGCCAGCAGCTTAGCGCGCGGGAGCTCCTACGAGCAGTACTTC. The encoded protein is CASSLARGSSYEQYF.

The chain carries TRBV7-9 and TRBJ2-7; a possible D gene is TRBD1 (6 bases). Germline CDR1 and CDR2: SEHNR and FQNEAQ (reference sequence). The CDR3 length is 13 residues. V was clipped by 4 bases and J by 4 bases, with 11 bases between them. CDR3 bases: TGTGCCAGCAGCTCCGGACAGCAATACGAGCAGTACTTC. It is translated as CASSSGQQYEQYF. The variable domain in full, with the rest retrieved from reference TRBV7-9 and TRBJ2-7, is DTGVSQNPRHKITKRGQNVTFRCDPISEHNRLYWYRQTLGQGPEFLTYFQNEAQLEKSRLLSDRFSAERPKGSFSTLEIQRTEQGDSAMYLCASSSGQQYEQYFGPGTRLTVT.

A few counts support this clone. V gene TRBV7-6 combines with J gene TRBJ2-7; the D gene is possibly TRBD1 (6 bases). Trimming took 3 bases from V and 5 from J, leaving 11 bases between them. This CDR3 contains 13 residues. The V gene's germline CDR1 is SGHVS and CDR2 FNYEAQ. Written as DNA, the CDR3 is TGTGCCAGCAGCTTGGGACATCCTAACGAGCAGTACTTC. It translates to CASSLGHPNEQYF.

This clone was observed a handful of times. Written as DNA, the CDR3 is TGTGCCAGCAGTTCGGATGAAAAACTGTTTTTT. Its protein is CASSSDEKLFF. This sequence joins TRBV28 and TRBJ1-4; no clear D. The V and J ends lost 4 bases and 6 bases respectively, with 3 bases between them. Germline loops: CDR1 MDHEN, CDR2 SYDVKM. The CDR3 length is 11 residues.

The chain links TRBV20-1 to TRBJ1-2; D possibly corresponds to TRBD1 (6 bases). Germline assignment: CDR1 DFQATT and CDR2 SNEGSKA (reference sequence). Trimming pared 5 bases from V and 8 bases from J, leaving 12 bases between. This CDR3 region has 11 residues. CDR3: CSALTGQGYTF. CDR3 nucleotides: TGCAGTGCTCTAACAGGGCAAGGCTACACCTTC.

This CDR3 reads CASTGGGRANEQFF. DNA of the CDR3: TGCGCCAGCACGGGAGGGGGTCGCGCAAATGAGCAGTTCTTC. The V call is TRBV10-1, the J call TRBJ2-1, with TRBD2 matching 8 bases. This CDR3 is built from 14 residues. Germline trimming cut 7 bases from V and 7 bases from J; bases unmatched to any gene: 9. CDR1 and CDR2 from the germline V gene are WNHNN and SYGVQD (reference sequence).

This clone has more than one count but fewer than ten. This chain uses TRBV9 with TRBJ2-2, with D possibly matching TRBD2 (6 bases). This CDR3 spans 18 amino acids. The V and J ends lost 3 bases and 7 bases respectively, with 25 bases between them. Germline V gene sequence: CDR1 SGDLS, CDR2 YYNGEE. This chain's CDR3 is CASSGGPTRGKGLGELFF. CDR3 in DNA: TGTGCCAGCAGCGGTGGTCCCACCCGGGGAAAGGGACTCGGGGAGCTGTTTTTT.

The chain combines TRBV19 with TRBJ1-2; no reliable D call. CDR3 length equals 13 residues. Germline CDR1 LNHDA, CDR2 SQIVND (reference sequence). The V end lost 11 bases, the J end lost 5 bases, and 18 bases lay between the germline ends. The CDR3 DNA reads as TGTGCCTCCAACTATTCCGGGGATTATGGCTACACCTTC. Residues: CASNYSGDYGYTF. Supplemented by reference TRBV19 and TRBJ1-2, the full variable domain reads DGGITQSPKYLFRKEGQNVTLSCEQNLNHDAMYWYRQDPGQGLRLIYYSQIVNDFQKGDIAEGYSVSREKKESFPLTVTSAQKNPTAFYLCASNYSGDYGYTFGSGTRLTVV.

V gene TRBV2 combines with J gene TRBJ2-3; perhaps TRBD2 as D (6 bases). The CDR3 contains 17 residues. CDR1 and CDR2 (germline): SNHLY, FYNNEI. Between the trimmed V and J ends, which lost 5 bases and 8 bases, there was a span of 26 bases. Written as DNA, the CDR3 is TGTGCCAGCAGTCCCTCGCTGGCGGGGCCGGACCCTTTTACGCAGTATTTT. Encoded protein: CASSPSLAGPDPFTQYF.

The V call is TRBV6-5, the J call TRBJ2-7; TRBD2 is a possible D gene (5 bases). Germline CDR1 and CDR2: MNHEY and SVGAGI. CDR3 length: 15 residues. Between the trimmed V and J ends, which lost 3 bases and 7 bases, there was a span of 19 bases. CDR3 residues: CASSYSDGNYEEQYF. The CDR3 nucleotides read TGTGCCAGCAGTTATTCCGACGGGAACTACGAAGAGCAGTACTTC.

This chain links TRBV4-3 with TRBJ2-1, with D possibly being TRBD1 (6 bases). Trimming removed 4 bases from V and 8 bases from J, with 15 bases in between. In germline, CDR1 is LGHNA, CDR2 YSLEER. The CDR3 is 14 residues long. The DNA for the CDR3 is TGCGCCAGCAGCCCCGGCAAGGGGGAACATGAGCAGTTCTTC. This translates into CASSPGKGEHEQFF.